The present T cell receptor (beta chain) was sequenced within a study of T cell responses to AZD1222 COVID-19 vaccine. Study outcomes and limitations: Distributed over spike, vaccine-associated CD4 TCRs predominated at 160-218 and 743-854.

This clone has just one count. Its antigen is still unknown. Sequenced by immunoSEQ multiplex PCR; TCRdb stores in-frame clones only, minus some. The data show 130,000 or so clones, less than 90% seen once. CDR1 is WSHSY and CDR2 is SAAADI in the germline V gene. V gave up 6 bases and J gave up 7 bases, with 22 bases separating them. The CDR3 runs 16 residues. The rearrangement uses TRBV10-2 and TRBJ2-1; the D gene is possibly TRBD2 (6 bases). The specimen comprised peripheral blood, sampled on day 0 of AZD1222 vaccination. The receptor was isolated from an adult in good health. DNA for the CDR3: TGCGCCAGCAGCGACATCCGGGACTCCTCGAGGAATGAGCAGTTCTTC. It specifies CASSDIRDSSRNEQFF.